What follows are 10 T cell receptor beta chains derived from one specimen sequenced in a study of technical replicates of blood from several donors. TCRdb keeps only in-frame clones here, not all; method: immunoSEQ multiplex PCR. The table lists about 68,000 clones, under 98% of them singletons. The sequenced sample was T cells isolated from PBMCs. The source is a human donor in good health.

CDR3 protein: CASSVGSGKNTEAFF. In DNA form, the CDR3 reads TGTGCCAGCAGCGTCGGATCCGGGAAGAACACTGAAGCTTTCTTT. This chain uses TRBV9 with TRBJ1-1, with D unclear. Germline CDR1 and CDR2: SGDLS and YYNGEE. The CDR3 totals 15 residues. V was cut by 2 bases and J by 1 base, with 12 bases left in between.

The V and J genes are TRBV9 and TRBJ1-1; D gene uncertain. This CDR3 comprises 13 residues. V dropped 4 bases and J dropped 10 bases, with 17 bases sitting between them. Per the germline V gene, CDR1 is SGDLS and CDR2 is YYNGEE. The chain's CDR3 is CASSPQSREVAFF. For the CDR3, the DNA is TGTGCCAGCAGCCCTCAATCCCGGGAAGTAGCTTTCTTT.

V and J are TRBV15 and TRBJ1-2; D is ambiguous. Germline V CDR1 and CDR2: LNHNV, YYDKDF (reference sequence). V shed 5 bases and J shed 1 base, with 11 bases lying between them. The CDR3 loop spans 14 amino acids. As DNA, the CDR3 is TGTGCCACCAGCCTCTATCGGGGTAACTATGGCTACACCTTC. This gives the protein CATSLYRGNYGYTF. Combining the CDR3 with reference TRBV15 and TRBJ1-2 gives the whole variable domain DAMVIQNPRYQVTQFGKPVTLSCSQTLNHNVMYWYQQKSSQAPKLLFHYYDKDFNNEADTPDNFQSRRPNTSFCFLDIRSPGLGDTAMYLCATSLYRGNYGYTFGSGTRLTVV.

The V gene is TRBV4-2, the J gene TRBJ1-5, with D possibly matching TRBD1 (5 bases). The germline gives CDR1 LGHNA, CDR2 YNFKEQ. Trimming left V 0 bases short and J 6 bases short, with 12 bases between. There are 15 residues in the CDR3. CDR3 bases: TGTGCCAGCAGCCAAGAGGAAAGGGGCGGTCAGCCCCAGCATTTT. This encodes CASSQEERGGQPQHF.

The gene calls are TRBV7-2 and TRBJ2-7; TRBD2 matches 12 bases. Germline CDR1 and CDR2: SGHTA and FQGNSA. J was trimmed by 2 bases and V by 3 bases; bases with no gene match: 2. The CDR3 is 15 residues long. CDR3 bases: TGTGCCAGCAGCTTGGGACTAGCGGGTACCTACGAGCAGTACTTC. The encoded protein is CASSLGLAGTYEQYF.

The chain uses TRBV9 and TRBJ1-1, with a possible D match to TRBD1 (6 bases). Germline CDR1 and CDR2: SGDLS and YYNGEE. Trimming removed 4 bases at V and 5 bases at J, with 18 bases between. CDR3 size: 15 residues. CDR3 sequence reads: CASSSPTGRGTEAFF. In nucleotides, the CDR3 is TGTGCCAGCAGCTCCCCAACAGGGAGAGGGACTGAAGCTTTCTTT.

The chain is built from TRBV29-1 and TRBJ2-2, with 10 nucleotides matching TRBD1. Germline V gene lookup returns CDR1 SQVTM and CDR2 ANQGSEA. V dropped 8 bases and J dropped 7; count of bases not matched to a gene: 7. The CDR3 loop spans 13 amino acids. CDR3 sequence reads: CSYRQGAGGELFF. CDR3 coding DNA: TGCAGCTACAGACAGGGGGCTGGCGGGGAGCTGTTTTTT.

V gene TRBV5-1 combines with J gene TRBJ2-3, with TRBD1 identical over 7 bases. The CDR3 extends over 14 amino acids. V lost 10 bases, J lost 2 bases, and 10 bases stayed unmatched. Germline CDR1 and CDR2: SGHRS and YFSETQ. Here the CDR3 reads CAGSTGEVTDTQYF. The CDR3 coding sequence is TGCGCCGGAAGCACAGGGGAAGTCACAGATACGCAGTATTTT.

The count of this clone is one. CDR3 sequence (DNA): TGTGCCAGCAGCCTGACTAGCGGGGGGGACAATGAGCAGTTCTTC. Translation gives CASSLTSGGDNEQFF. This chain joins TRBV6-5 and TRBJ2-1, with 14 bases matching TRBD2. CDR1 and CDR2 from the germline V gene are MNHEY and SVGAGI. The junction had 3 bases not matched to a gene; V was cut back by 6 bases and J by 5 bases. CDR3 size: 15 residues.

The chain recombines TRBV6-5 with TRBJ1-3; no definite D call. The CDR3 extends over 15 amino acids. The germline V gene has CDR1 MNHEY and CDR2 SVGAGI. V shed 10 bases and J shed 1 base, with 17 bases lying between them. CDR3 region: CATTIRRMSGNTIYF. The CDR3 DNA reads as TGTGCCACAACTATTCGGAGGATGTCTGGAAACACCATATATTTT.